This T cell receptor beta chain was identified in a study of blood T cell repertoires in COVID-19. For the study at large: The cDNA or gDNA used as material had been derived from T cells, B-cell-depleted T cells, or PBMCs.

The V gene's germline CDR1 is SGDLS and CDR2 YYNGEE. The CDR3 extends over 16 amino acids. V trimming: 10 bases; J trimming: 5 bases; junction bases outside the gene matches: 16. This clone has only a few counts. Study processing details: By means of reference gene primer amplification, nucleated cell counts were estimated. Produced via immunoSEQ multiplex PCR; TCRdb's table is partial and in-frame only. That table supplies the V and J calls and clone size; D and trimming were determined from the DNA. Of just under 250,000 clones in the sample, more than 85% were seen once. Resolution of symptoms, clearance, or two negative PCRs was present in recovered Cohort 3 donors.

The chain joins TRBV9 to TRBJ2-1, with TRBD1 matching over 9 bases. The TCR originated in a woman aged 25-40 years who had recovered from COVID-19. Sequencing was done on a sample of PBMCs or T cells enriched from blood (not recorded which). CDR3 region: CALSGLLDRGNNEQFF. The CDR3, as DNA: TGTGCCTTGAGCGGGTTATTGGACAGGGGAAACAATGAGCAGTTCTTC.